This T cell receptor beta chain was documented in a study of cytomegalovirus exposure and HLA in healthy donors. Notes on the study in general: A later analysis showed that HLA-associated TCR beta chains had undergone more clonal expansion than equally common others. Among donors in an Asian-associated ancestry cluster, a later analysis reportedly found fewer N-insertions than the roughly 670-donor mean.

Trimming cost V 1 base and J 6 bases, with 13 bases left between them. The CDR3 has 14 residues. Germline V gene data show CDR1 as SGHRS and CDR2 as YFSETQ. PCR employed 60 Vbeta and 13 Jbeta primers. Some clones are missing from TCRdb's copy, which holds only in-frame ones; the method was immunoSEQ multiplex PCR. The sample includes approximately 130,000 clones, about 79% of them seen just once. A word on this clone: Its antigen is as yet unknown.

Sequences were obtained from PBMCs. The TCR was taken from a female donor in good health and CMV-seropositive. The rearrangement links TRBV5-1 to TRBJ1-2; a weak D match, TRBD1 (5 bases). This chain's CDR3 is CASSLILGEDGYTF. The CDR3 nucleotides are TGCGCCAGCAGCTTGATACTGGGGGAGGATGGCTACACCTTC.